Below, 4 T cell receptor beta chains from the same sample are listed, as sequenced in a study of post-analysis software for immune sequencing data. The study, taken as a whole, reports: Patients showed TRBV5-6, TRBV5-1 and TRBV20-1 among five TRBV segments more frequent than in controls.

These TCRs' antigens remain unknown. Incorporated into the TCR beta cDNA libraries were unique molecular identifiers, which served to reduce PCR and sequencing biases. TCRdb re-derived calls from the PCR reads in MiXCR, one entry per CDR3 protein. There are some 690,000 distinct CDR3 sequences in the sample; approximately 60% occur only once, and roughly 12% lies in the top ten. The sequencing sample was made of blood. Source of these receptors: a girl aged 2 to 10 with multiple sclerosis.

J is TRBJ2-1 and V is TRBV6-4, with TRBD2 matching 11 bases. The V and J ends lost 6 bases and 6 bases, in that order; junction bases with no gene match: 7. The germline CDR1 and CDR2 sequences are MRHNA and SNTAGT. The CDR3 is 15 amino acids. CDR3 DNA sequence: TGTGCCAGCAGCTTAGCGGGAGGGGTTCCCAATGAGCAGTTCTTC. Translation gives CASSLAGGVPNEQFF.

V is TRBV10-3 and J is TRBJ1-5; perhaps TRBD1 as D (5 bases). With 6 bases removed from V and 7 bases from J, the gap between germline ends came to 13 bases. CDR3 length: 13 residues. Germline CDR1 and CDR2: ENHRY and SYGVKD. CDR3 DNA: TGTGCCATCAGAGGGACGTACTCGCAGCCCCAGCATTTT. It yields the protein CAIRGTYSQPQHF.

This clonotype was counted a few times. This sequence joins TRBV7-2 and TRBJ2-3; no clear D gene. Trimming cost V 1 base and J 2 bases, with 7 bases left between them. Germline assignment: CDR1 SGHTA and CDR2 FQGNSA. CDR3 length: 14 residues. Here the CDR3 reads CASSLVPLTDTQYF. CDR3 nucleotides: TGTGCCAGCAGCTTAGTCCCACTCACAGATACGCAGTATTTT.

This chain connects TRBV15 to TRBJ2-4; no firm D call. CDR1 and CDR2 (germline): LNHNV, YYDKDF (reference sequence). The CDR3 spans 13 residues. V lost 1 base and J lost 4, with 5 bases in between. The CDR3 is CATSRAPKNIQYF. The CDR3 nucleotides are TGTGCCACCAGCAGAGCCCCAAAAAACATTCAGTACTTC.